The 9 T cell receptor beta chains reported below all come from one sample, sequenced in a study of cytomegalovirus exposure and HLA in healthy donors. Both 60 Vbeta primers and 13 Jbeta primers went into the PCR. Profiled with immunoSEQ multiplex PCR; TCRdb holds only in-frame clones, not every one. The data contain about 180,000 clones, about 80% of them singletons. The sequencing sample was made of PBMCs. These receptors were taken from a woman aged 30 to 39 in good health and CMV-seronegative.

The J gene is TRBJ1-2, the V gene TRBV4-3; no definite D call. The CDR3 covers 18 residues. In germline, CDR1 is LGHNA, CDR2 YSLEER. V lost 0 bases to trimming and J lost 1 base, with 18 bases between them. The CDR3 DNA follows: TGCGCCAGCAGCCAAGATTGGGCAGGTGGTAATAATAACTATGGCTACACCTTC. Its translation is CASSQDWAGGNNNYGYTF.

The chain couples TRBV7-2 to TRBJ2-1; D is unclear. Germline values: CDR1 SGHTA, CDR2 FQGNSA. The CDR3 is 13 amino acids. The V end lost 1 base, the J end lost 5 bases, and 6 bases lay between the germline ends. Written as DNA, the CDR3 is TGTGCCAGCAGCTTAGGCCCGGACAATGAGCAGTTCTTC. It encodes CASSLGPDNEQFF. Full variable domain (rest looked up from reference TRBV7-2 and TRBJ2-1): GAGVSQSPSNKVTEKGKDVELRCDPISGHTALYWYRQSLGQGLEFLIYFQGNSAPDKSGLPSDRFSAERTGGSVSTLTIQRTQQEDSAVYLCASSLGPDNEQFFGPGTRLTVL.

This clone has a handful of counts. The V gene is TRBV21-1, the J gene TRBJ2-7; the D segment call TRBD2 is taken from the table without a DNA check. TRBV21-1 is designated a pseudogene. The CDR3 loop spans 10 amino acids. The CDR3: CASGDYEQYF. The CDR3 nucleotides read TGTGCCAGCGGAGATTACGAGCAGTACTTC.

Only one count was recorded for this clone. This sequence joins TRBV30 and TRBJ1-6, with 9 bases lining up with TRBD1. Germline assignment: CDR1 GTSNPN and CDR2 SVGIG (reference sequence). V trimming: 6 bases; J trimming: 8 bases; junction bases outside the gene matches: 5. The CDR3 is 13 amino acids. This CDR3 reads CACRDRVYSPLHF. Here the CDR3 DNA reads TGTGCCTGCCGGGACAGGGTATATTCACCCCTCCACTTT.

The rearrangement links TRBV29-1 to TRBJ2-5; 8 bases map to TRBD2. Trimming removed 8 bases from V and 2 bases from J; junction bases left unmatched: 10. The CDR3 length is 14 residues. Germline-derived CDR1 and CDR2 are SQVTM and ANQGSEA. For the CDR3, the DNA is TGCAGCTTCGCCGGGGCTAGCGGGCAAGAGACCCAGTACTTC. Translated: CSFAGASGQETQYF.

The chain is built from TRBV27 and TRBJ2-7; the match to TRBD1 covers 9 bases. The CDR3 totals 14 residues. The ends lost 7 bases at V and 6 bases at J; junction bases unmatched: 10. Germline V gives CDR1 MNHEY, CDR2 SMNVEV (reference sequence). CDR3 bases: TGTGCCAGCACCACCGGGACAGGGAGTCGCGAGCAGTACTTC. It translates to CASTTGTGSREQYF.

The chain uses TRBV21-1 and TRBJ1-5; TRBD1 was called by the table and not checked on the DNA. TRBV21-1 is annotated as a pseudogene. This CDR3 is 16 amino acids long. The CDR3, as DNA: TGTGCCAGCAGCAAAGTAGGACAGGGCGGCAATCAGCCCCAGCATTTT. It encodes CASSKVGQGGNQPQHF.

The gene calls are TRBV9 and TRBJ2-3; no reliable D call. The germline CDR1 and CDR2 sequences are SGDLS and YYNGEE. V was shortened by 7 bases and J by 0 bases, with 3 bases between the two germline ends. CDR3 length: 11 amino acids. CDR3 sequence reads: CASSSTDTQYF. The CDR3 DNA sequence: TGTGCCAGCTCGAGCACAGATACGCAGTATTTT.

CDR3 amino acids: CASSPATVSRAFF. In DNA, the CDR3 is TGCGCCAGCAGTCCGGCGACAGTTTCAAGAGCTTTCTTT. The V call is TRBV5-1, the J call TRBJ1-1; tentative D call: TRBD1 (5 bases). The CDR3 contains 13 residues. Germline CDR1 and CDR2: SGHRS and YFSETQ. The ends were cut back, 5 bases at V and 10 bases at J, with 18 bases in the middle.